These 4 T cell receptor beta chains were sequenced from one sample in a study of identical twins. TCRdb independently ran MiXCR on the 5' RACE reads; one entry per CDR3 protein. The sample holds a few hundred thousand distinct CDR3 sequences; around 9.6% are singletons and the top ten take approximately 3%. These data also featured in a second study, about yellow fever vaccine responses in identical twins.

The specimen was PBMCs. These receptors were collected from a woman in her late teens or twenties in good health.

This clonotype was observed many times. J is TRBJ2-1 and V is TRBV6-1; D perhaps matches TRBD2 (5 bases). Germline lookup yields CDR1 MNHNS and CDR2 SASEGT. Trimming left V 5 bases short and J 5 bases short, with 22 bases between. The CDR3 is 17 residues long. CDR3 amino acids: CASSPRNKRETHNEQFF. The CDR3 region has the DNA TGTGCCAGCAGTCCCAGAAATAAGAGGGAGACCCACAATGAGCAGTTCTTC.

This clonotype was seen at least ten times. An end of the junction differs from the germline gene, which may be a read error. The genes are TRBV7-2 and TRBJ2-7, with TRBD2 identical over 11 bases. Germline assignment: CDR1 SGHTA and CDR2 FQGNSA. The CDR3 sequence is 15 residues long. In DNA, the CDR3 is TGCGCCAGCAGCTTGGTAGCGGGAGGGTCCTACGAGCAGTACTTC. Protein product: CASSLVAGGSYEQYF.

This clonotype came up many times. The chain has TRBV10-3 and TRBJ2-3; D unclear. Trimming removed 3 bases at V and 1 base at J, with 8 bases between. The CDR3 has 14 residues. Looked up from germline, CDR1 is ENHRY and CDR2 is SYGVKD. The CDR3 DNA reads as TGTGCCATCAGTGATCTAGTTGGCACAGATACGCAGTATTTT. Translation gives CAISDLVGTDTQYF.

The CDR3 nucleotides read TGCAGTGCTCCTACCGGGACGGAAGAGACCCAGTACTTC. Residues: CSAPTGTEETQYF. The chain is built from TRBV20-1 and TRBJ2-5; D assignment may be TRBD1 or TRBD2 (5 bases each). The CDR3 consists of 13 residues. CDR1 DFQATT and CDR2 SNEGSKA come from the germline V gene (reference sequence). V was shortened by 5 bases and J by 3 bases, with 13 bases between the two germline ends.